This T cell receptor (beta chain) was identified during a study of response to subunit inactivated influenza vaccine. A single record per CDR3 protein comes from TCRdb applying MiXCR to the RT-PCR reads. Of under 200,000 distinct CDR3 sequences listed, approximately 12% are singletons. This clonotype occurred a few times. The CDR3 runs 16 residues. V was trimmed by 1 base and J by 0 bases, leaving 13 bases between them. Germline CDR1 is SEHNR and CDR2 is FQNEAQ (reference sequence). These same records also appear under a second study, on T cells expressing NK-cell markers. That source adds: TCR beta cDNA was generated via 5'RACE template switching incorporating UMIs.

This clonotype originated in a man aged 45 to 65 who received an inactivated influenza vaccine. This chain links TRBV7-9 with TRBJ2-7; D not certain. The sequences come from CD8+ T cells sorted from PBMCs, collected 12 days after vaccination. This CDR3 reads CASSLDVRRSSYEQYF. The CDR3 DNA reads as TGTGCCAGCAGCTTAGATGTCAGGCGATCCTCCTACGAGCAGTACTTC.